Described below is a single T cell receptor beta chain sequence and its context. The specificity of this receptor is unknown. No base quality values were provided; no much bigger clone lies one nucleotide off. These data belong to a study of T-cell reconstitution after alpha-beta-depleted transplantation in children (dated by TCRdb to about 2016). About the study as a whole: Using TCR repertoire profiling, the study quantitatively followed how T-cell immune reconstitution unfolded in children after TCRalphabeta/CD19-depleted allogeneic hematopoietic cell transplantation.

Library preparation employed PCR. Sequencing used an Illumina HiSeq 2500. TCR libraries were prepared with molecular barcoding, using unique molecular identifiers to normalize TCRbeta repertoire quantification. TCRdb trimmed the raw reads at Q25, called clones with MiXCR and kept productive beta chains. CDR3 protein duplicates are merged, each entry listing the most common genes and DNA. The sample yields roughly 500,000 distinct CDR3 sequences; about an eighth were counted once. Around 6% of the sample comes from the top ten. Sequenced here: PBMCs from the stem cell graft donor, sampled from the stem cell graft. This receptor was identified in a human donor who donated a stem cell graft to a child with combined immunodeficiency.

The CDR3 corresponds to CASSEPESNPIRYSTDTQYF. The nucleotide sequence reads TGTGCCAGCAGTGAACCGGAGTCGAACCCGATACGCTATAGCACAGATACGCAGTATTTT. The rearrangement combines TRBV2 with TRBJ2-3, with the D gene too uncertain to name. Looking up the germline V gene yields CDR1 SNHLY and CDR2 FYNNEI. The CDR3 covers 20 residues, taking in both the cysteine and the phenylalanine. Only the CDR3 part of the read is kept: 60 bases, read in frame from the first base. V drops 2 bases and J drops 0 bases, leaving 24 bases in between.